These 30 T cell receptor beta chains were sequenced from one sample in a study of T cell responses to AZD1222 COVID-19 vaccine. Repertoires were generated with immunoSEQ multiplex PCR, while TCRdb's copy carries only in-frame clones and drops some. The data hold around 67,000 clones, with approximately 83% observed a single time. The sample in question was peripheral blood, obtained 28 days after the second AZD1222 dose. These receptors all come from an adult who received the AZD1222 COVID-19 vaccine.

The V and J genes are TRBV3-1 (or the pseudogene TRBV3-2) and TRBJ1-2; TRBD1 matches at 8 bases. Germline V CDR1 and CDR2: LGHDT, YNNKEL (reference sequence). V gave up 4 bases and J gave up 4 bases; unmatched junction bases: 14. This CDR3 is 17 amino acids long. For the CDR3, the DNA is TGTGCCAGCAGCCCTGATGTCCCGCGTGGACAGGGCTATGGCTACACCTTC. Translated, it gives CASSPDVPRGQGYGYTF.

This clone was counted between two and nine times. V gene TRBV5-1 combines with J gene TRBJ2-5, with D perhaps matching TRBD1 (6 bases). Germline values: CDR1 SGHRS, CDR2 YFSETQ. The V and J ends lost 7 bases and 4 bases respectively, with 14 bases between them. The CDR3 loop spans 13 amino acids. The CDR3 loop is CASFHRAGETQYF. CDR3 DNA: TGCGCCAGCTTCCACAGGGCGGGAGAGACCCAGTACTTC.

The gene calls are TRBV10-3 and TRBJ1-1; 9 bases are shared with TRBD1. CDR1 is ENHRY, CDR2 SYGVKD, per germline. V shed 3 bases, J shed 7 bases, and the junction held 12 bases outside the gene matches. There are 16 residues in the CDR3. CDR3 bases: TGTGCCATCAGTGAATTAACGGGACAGGGTGTCGGTGAAGCTTTCTTT. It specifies CAISELTGQGVGEAFF.

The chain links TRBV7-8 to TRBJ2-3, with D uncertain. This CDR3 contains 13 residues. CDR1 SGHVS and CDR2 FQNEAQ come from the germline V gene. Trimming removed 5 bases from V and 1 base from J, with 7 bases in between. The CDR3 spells CASSPWGTDTQYF. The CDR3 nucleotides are TGTGCCAGCAGCCCCTGGGGCACAGATACGCAGTATTTT.

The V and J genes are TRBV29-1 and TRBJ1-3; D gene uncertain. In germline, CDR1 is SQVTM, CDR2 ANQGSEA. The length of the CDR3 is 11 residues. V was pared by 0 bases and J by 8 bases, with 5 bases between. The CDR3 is CSVEDRDTIYF. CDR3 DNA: TGCAGCGTTGAAGATCGGGACACCATATATTTT.

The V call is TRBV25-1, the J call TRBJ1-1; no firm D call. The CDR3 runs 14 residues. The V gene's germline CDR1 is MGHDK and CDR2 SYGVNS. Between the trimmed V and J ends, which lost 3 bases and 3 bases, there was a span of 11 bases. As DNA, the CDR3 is TGTGCCAGCAGTGAGGATGGATGGGACACTGAAGCTTTCTTT. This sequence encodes CASSEDGWDTEAFF.

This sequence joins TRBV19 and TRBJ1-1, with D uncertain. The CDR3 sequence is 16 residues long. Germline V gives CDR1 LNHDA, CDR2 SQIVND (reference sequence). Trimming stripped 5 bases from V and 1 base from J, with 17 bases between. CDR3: CASSPREGQTNTEAFF. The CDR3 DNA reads TGTGCCAGTAGTCCCCGTGAGGGCCAAACGAACACTGAAGCTTTCTTT.

CDR3 protein: CASSIDRVARTTQPQHF. Here the CDR3 DNA reads TGTGCCAGTAGTATAGATCGTGTGGCCCGAACAACTCAGCCCCAGCATTTT. The chain carries TRBV19 and TRBJ1-5; D gene ambiguous. The CDR3 sequence is 17 residues long. The V gene lost 0 bases and the J gene lost 6 bases, with 18 bases spanning the gap. Germline V lookup: CDR1 LNHDA, CDR2 SQIVND (reference sequence). Variable domain in full (rest from reference TRBV19 and TRBJ1-5): DGGITQSPKYLFRKEGQNVTLSCEQNLNHDAMYWYRQDPGQGLRLIYYSQIVNDFQKGDIAEGYSVSREKKESFPLTVTSAQKNPTAFYLCASSIDRVARTTQPQHFGDGTRLSIL.

The CDR3 DNA follows: TGTGCCAGCAGCTCTCCTGGCCAGAATGAGCAGTTCTTC. Protein sequence: CASSSPGQNEQFF. The gene calls are TRBV7-2 and TRBJ2-1; D call uncertain. Germline V gene sequence: CDR1 SGHTA, CDR2 FQGNSA. With 4 bases removed from V and 7 bases from J, the gap between germline ends came to 11 bases. The length of the CDR3 is 13 residues.

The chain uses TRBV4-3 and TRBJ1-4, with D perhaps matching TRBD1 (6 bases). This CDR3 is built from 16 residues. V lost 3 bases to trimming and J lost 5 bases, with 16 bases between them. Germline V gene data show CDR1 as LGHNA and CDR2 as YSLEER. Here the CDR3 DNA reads TGCGCCAGCAGCCAGTCGATAGGGGGGCCCAATGAAAAACTGTTTTTT. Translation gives CASSQSIGGPNEKLFF.

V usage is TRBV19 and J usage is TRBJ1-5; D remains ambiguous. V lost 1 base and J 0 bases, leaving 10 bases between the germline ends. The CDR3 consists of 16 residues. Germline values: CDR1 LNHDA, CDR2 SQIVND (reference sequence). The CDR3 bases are TGTGCCAGTAGTATAGTAGGAACTGTTAGCAATCAGCCCCAGCATTTT. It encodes CASSIVGTVSNQPQHF.

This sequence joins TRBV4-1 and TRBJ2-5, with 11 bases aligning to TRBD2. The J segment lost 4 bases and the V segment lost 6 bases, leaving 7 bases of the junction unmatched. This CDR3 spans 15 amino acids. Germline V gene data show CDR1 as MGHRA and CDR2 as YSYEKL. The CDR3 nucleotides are TGCGCCAGCAGAAAAACTAGCGGGGGTGCAGAGACCCAGTACTTC. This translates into CASRKTSGGAETQYF.

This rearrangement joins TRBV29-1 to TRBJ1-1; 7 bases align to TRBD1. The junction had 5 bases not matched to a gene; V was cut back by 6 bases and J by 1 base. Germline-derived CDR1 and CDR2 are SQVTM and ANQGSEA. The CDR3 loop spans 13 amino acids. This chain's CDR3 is CSVRGQWNTEAFF. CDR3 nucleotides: TGCAGCGTACGGGGACAGTGGAACACTGAAGCTTTCTTT.

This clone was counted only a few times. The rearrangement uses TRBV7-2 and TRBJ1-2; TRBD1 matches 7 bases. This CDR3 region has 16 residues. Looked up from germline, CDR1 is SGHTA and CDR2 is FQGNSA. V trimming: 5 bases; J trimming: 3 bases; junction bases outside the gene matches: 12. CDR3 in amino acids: CASSILPGQIDYGYTF. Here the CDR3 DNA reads TGTGCCAGCAGCATCCTCCCGGGACAGATTGACTATGGCTACACCTTC.

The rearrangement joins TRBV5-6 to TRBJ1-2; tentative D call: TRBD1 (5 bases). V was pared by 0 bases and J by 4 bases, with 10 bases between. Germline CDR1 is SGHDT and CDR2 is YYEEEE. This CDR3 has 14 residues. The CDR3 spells CASSLAQGAYGYTF. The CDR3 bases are TGTGCCAGCAGCTTGGCGCAGGGAGCCTATGGCTACACCTTC.

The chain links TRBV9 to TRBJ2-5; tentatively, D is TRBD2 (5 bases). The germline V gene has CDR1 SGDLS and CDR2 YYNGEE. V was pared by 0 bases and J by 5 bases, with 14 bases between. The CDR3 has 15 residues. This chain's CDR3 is CASSVGYGDKETQYF. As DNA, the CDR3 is TGTGCCAGCAGCGTAGGATACGGGGATAAGGAGACCCAGTACTTC.

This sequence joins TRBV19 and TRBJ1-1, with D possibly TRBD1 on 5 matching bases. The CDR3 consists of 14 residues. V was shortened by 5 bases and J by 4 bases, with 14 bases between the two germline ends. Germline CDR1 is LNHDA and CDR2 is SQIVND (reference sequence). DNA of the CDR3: TGTGCCAGTAGTGATCGGGGGGAGAGCACTGAAGCTTTCTTT. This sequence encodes CASSDRGESTEAFF.

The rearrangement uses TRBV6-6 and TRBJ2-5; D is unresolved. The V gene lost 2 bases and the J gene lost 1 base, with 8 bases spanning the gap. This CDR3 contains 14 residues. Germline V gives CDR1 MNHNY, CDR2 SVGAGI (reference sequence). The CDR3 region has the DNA TGTGCCAGCAGTTACCTGGGGTTCCAAGAGACCCAGTACTTC. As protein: CASSYLGFQETQYF.

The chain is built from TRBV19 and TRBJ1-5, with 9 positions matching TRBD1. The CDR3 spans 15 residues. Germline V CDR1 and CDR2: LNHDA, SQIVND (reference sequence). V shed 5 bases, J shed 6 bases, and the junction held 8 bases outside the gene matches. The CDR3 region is CASSEQGASTQPQHF. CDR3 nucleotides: TGTGCCAGTAGTGAACAGGGGGCGTCTACTCAGCCCCAGCATTTT.

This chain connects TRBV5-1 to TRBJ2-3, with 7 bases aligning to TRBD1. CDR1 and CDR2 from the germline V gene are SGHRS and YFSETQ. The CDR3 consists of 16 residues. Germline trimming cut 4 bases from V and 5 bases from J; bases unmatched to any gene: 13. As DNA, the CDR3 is TGCGCCAGCAGCCTGGGACAGTTTCTTTCGAAAGATACGCAGTATTTT. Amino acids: CASSLGQFLSKDTQYF. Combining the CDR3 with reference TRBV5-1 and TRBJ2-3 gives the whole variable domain KAGVTQTPRYLIKTRGQQVTLSCSPISGHRSVSWYQQTPGQGLQFLFEYFSETQRNKGNFPGRFSGRQFSNSRSEMNVSTLELGDSALYLCASSLGQFLSKDTQYFGPGTRLTVL.

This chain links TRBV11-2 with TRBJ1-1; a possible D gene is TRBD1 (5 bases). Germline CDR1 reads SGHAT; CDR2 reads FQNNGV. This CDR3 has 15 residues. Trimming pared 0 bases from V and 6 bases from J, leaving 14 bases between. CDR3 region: CASSLDLGGRSEAFF. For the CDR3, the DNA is TGTGCCAGCAGCTTAGATCTCGGGGGAAGGTCTGAAGCTTTCTTT.

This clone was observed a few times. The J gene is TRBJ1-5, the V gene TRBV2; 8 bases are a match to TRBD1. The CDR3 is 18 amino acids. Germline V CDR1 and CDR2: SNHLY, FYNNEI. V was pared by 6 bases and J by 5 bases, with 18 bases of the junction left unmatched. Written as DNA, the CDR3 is TGTGCCAGCAGCCACCCCAGGGGGCGCCGGTTTCGTGATCAGCCCCAGCATTTT. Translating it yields CASSHPRGRRFRDQPQHF.

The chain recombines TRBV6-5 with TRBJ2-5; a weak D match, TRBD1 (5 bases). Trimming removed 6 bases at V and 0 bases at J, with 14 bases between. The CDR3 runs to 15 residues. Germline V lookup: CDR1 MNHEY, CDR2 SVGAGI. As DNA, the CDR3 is TGTGCCAGCAGCCCCTCGTACAGGAACCAAGAGACCCAGTACTTC. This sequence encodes CASSPSYRNQETQYF.

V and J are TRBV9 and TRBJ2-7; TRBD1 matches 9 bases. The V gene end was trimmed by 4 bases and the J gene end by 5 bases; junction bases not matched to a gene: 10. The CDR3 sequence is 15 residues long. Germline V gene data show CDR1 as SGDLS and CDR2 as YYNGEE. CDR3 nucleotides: TGTGCCAGCAGCCCAACTGGGACAGGGATGCACGAGCAGTACTTC. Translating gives CASSPTGTGMHEQYF.

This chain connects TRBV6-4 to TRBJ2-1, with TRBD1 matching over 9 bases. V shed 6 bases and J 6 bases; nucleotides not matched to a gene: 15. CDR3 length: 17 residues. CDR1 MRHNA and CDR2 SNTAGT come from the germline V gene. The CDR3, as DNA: TGTGCCAGCAGCGCCGGAACCGGGACAGGGACCCGCAATGAGCAGTTCTTC. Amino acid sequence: CASSAGTGTGTRNEQFF.

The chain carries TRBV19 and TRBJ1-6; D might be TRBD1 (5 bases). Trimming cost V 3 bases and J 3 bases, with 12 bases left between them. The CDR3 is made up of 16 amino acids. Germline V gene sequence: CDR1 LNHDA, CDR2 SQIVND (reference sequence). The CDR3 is CASSIGAGVYNSPLHF. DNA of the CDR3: TGTGCCAGTAGTATTGGGGCAGGCGTCTATAATTCACCCCTCCACTTT.

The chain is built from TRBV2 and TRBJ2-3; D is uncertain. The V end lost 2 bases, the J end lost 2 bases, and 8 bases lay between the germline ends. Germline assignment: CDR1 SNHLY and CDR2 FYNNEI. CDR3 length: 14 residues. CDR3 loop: CASSETYSTDTQYF. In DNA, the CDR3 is TGTGCCAGCAGTGAAACCTATTCCACAGATACGCAGTATTTT.

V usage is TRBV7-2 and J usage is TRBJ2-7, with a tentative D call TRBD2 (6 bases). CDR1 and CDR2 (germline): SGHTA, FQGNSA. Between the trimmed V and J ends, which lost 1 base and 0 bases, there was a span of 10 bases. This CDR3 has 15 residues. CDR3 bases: TGTGCCAGCAGCTTAGTGCGGGACGGCTCCTACGAGCAGTACTTC. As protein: CASSLVRDGSYEQYF. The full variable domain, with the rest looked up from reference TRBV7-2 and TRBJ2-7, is GAGVSQSPSNKVTEKGKDVELRCDPISGHTALYWYRQSLGQGLEFLIYFQGNSAPDKSGLPSDRFSAERTGGSVSTLTIQRTQQEDSAVYLCASSLVRDGSYEQYFGPGTRLTVT.

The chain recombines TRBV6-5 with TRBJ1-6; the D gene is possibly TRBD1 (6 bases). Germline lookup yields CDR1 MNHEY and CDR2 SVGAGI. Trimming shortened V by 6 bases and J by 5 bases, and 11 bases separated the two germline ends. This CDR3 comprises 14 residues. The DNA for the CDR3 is TGTGCCAGCAGCTACGACAGGAATAATTCACCCCTCCACTTT. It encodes CASSYDRNNSPLHF.

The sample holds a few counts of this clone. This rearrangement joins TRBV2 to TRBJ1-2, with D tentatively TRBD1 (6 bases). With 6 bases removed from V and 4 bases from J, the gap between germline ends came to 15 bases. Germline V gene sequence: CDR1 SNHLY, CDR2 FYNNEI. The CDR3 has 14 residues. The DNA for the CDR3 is TGTGCCAGCAGACTTACAGGGTCGAGCTATGGCTACACCTTC. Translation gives CASRLTGSSYGYTF. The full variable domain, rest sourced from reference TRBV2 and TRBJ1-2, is EPEVTQTPSHQVTQMGQEVILRCVPISNHLYFYWYRQILGQKVEFLVSFYNNEISEKSEIFDDQFSVERPDGSNFTLKIRSTKLEDSAMYFCASRLTGSSYGYTFGSGTRLTVV.